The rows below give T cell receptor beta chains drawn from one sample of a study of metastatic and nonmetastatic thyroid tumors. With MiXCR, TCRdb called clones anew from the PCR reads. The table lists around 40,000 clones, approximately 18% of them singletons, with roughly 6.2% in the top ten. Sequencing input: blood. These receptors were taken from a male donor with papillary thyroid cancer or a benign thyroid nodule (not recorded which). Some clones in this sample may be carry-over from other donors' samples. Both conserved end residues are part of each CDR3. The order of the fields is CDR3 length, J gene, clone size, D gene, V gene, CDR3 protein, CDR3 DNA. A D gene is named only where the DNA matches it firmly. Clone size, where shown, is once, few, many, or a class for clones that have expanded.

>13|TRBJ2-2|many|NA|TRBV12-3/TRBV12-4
CASSLGTTGELFF
TGTGCCAGCAGTCTCGGGACTACCGGGGAGCTGTTTTTT
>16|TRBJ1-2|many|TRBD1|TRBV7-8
CTSSLAGQGDKYGYTF
TGTACCAGCAGCTTAGCGGGACAGGGGGATAAATATGGCTACACCTTC
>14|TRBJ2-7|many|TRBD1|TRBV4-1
CASSLGQDAYEQYF
TGCGCCAGCAGCCTCGGACAGGACGCCTACGAGCAGTACTTC
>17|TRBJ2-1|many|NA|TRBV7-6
CASSPPPGGGAYNEQFF
TGTGCCAGCAGCCCGCCCCCTGGGGGGGGGGCTTACAATGAGCAGTTCTTC
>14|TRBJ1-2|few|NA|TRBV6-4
CASGDLPGTVGYTF
TGTGCCAGCGGTGACCTACCGGGGACGGTTGGCTACACCTTC
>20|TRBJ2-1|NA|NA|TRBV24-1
CATSDPSYEASGSSGNEQFF
TGTGCCACCAGTGACCCGTCTTATGAGGCCAGTGGGAGTTCGGGTAATGAGCAGTTCTTC
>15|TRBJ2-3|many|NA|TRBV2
CASSRRNDGTDTQYF
TGTGCCAGCAGCCGACGGAACGATGGAACAGATACGCAGTATTTT
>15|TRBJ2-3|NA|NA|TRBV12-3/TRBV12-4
CASIQTPILVDTQYF
TGTGCCAGCATTCAGACTCCTATACTAGTGGATACGCAGTATTTT
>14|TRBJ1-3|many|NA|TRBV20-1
CSAREGAGGNTIYF
TGCAGTGCTAGAGAGGGGGCGGGTGGAAACACCATATATTTT
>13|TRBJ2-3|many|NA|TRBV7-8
CASSPPREDTQYF
TGTGCCAGCAGCCCCCCGAGGGAGGATACGCAGTATTTT
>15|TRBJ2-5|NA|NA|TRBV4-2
CASSQDRGGKETQYF
TGTGCCAGCAGCCAAGATCGAGGGGGAAAAGAGACCCAGTACTTC
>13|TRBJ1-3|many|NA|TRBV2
CASTRGPRNTIYF
TGTGCCAGCACCCGGGGTCCAAGAAACACCATATATTTT
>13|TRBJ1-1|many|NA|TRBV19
CASIAASGVEAFF
TGTGCCAGTATTGCCGCATCCGGAGTCGAAGCTTTCTTT
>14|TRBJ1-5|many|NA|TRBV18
CASSGGDSNQPQHF
TGTGCCAGTTCCGGAGGGGATAGCAATCAGCCCCAGCATTTT
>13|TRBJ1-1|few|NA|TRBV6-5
CASSYRGFSEAFF
TGTGCCAGCAGTTACCGAGGGTTTTCTGAAGCTTTCTTT
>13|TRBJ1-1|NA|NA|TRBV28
CASSYLTNTEAFF
TGTGCCAGCAGTTACCTGACGAACACTGAAGCTTTCTTT
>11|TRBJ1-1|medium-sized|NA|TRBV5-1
CASMGNTEAFF
TGCGCCAGCATGGGGAACACTGAAGCTTTCTTT
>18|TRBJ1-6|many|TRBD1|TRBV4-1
CASSQDPQGTGGRNSLHF
TGCGCCAGCAGCCAAGACCCCCAAGGGACAGGGGGCCGAAACAGCCTCCACTTT
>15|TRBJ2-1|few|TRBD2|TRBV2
CASSLTSGWVSEQFF
TGTGCCAGCAGTCTGACTAGCGGGTGGGTAAGTGAGCAGTTCTTC
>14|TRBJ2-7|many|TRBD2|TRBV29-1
CSVEKGLGGHEQYF
TGCAGCGTTGAAAAGGGACTAGGAGGCCACGAGCAGTACTTC
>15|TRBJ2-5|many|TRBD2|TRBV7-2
CASSLGLAGLETQYF
TGTGCCAGCAGCTTAGGACTAGCGGGGTTGGAGACCCAGTACTTC
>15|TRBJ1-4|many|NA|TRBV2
CASSAEEATNEKLFF
TGTGCCAGCAGTGCCGAGGAGGCAACTAATGAAAAACTGTTTTTT
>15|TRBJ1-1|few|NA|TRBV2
CASSEAGVENTEAFF
TGTGCCAGCAGTGAAGCAGGGGTTGAGAACACTGAAGCTTTCTTT
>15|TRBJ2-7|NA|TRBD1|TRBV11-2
CASSWPGQGILEQYF
TGTGCCAGCAGCTGGCCGGGACAGGGGATCCTAGAGCAGTACTTC
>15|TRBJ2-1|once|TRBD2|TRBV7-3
CASSLNCGGANEQFF
TGTGCCAGCAGCTTAAACTGCGGGGGGGCGAATGAGCAGTTCTTC
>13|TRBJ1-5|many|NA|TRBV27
CASSFGQTQPQHF
TGTGCCAGCAGTTTTGGTCAGACTCAGCCCCAGCATTTT
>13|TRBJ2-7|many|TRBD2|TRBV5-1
CASSESGRYEQYF
TGCGCCAGCAGCGAGAGCGGGAGATACGAGCAGTACTTC
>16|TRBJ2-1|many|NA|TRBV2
CASSDLGLFSYNEQFF
TGTGCCAGCAGCGACCTGGGACTTTTCTCCTACAATGAGCAGTTCTTC
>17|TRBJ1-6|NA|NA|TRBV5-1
CASSLGVGVDDNSPLHF
TGCGCCAGCAGCTTGGGAGTAGGGGTCGACGATAATTCACCCCTCCACTTT
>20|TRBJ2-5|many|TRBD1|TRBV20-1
CSARVLDMTGGFNYGETQYF
TGCAGTGCTAGAGTCCTTGACATGACAGGGGGCTTTAACTACGGAGAGACCCAGTACTTC
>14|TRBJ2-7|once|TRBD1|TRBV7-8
CASSLARGTYEQYF
TGTGCCAGCAGCTTAGCCAGGGGGACCTACGAGCAGTACTTC
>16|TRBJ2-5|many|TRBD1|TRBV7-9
CASSLPQDRDQETQYF
TGTGCCAGCAGCTTACCCCAAGACAGGGATCAAGAGACCCAGTACTTC
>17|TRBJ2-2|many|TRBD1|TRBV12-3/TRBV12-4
CASSDQDRGMSTGELFF
TGTGCCAGCAGCGACCAGGACAGGGGGATGAGCACCGGGGAGCTGTTTTTT
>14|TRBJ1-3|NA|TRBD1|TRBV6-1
CASKDRLSGNTIYF
TGTGCCAGCAAGGACAGGCTCTCTGGAAACACCATATATTTT
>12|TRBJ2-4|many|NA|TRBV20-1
CSARADKNIQYF
TGCAGTGCTAGAGCCGACAAAAACATTCAGTACTTC
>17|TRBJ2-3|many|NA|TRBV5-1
CASSLARGPLSTDTQYF
TGCGCCAGCAGCTTGGCCAGAGGGCCCCTCAGCACAGATACGCAGTATTTT
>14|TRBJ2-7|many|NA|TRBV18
CASFLETGSYEQYF
TGTGCCAGCTTCCTTGAGACGGGCTCCTACGAGCAGTACTTC
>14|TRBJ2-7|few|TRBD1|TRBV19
CASSAGQADYEQYF
TGTGCCAGTAGTGCCGGACAGGCAGACTACGAGCAGTACTTC
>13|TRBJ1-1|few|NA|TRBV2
CASSEVVDTEAFF
TGTGCCAGCAGTGAAGTGGTGGACACTGAAGCTTTCTTT
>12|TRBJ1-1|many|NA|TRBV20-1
CSAPDFPLGAFF
TGCAGTGCTCCCGACTTTCCCCTTGGGGCTTTCTTT
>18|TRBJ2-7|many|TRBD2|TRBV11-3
CASKAGVVAGPPSYEQYF
TGTGCCAGCAAAGCCGGGGTGGTAGCGGGTCCCCCTTCCTACGAGCAGTACTTC
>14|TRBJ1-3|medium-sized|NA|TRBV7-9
CASSAQVSGNTIYF
TGTGCCAGCAGCGCACAGGTCTCTGGAAACACCATATATTTT
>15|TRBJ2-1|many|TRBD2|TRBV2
CASNPPLAGQNEQFF
TGTGCCAGCAATCCCCCCCTAGCGGGGCAAAATGAGCAGTTCTTC
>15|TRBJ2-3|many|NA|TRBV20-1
CSAITMRSGGDTQYF
TGCAGTGCTATCACGATGAGGTCTGGCGGAGATACGCAGTATTTT
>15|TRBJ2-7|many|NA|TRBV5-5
CASSFSYTYSYEQYF
TGTGCCAGCAGCTTTTCTTATACGTATTCCTACGAGCAGTACTTC
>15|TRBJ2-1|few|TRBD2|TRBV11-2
CASSLVAGEKNEQFF
TGTGCCAGCAGCTTGGTAGCGGGAGAAAAGAATGAGCAGTTCTTC
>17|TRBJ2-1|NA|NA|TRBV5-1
CASSLGNSGHSYNDQFF
TGCGCCAGCAGCTTGGGTAATTCGGGGCACTCATATAATGATCAGTTCTTC
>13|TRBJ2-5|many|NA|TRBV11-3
CASSFRGQETQYF
TGTGCCAGCAGCTTCCGCGGGCAAGAGACCCAGTACTTC
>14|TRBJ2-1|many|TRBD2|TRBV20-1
CSARGLADYNEQFF
TGCAGTGCTAGAGGACTAGCGGACTACAATGAGCAGTTCTTC
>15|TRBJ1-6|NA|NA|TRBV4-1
CASSAGDGYNSPLHF
TGCGCCAGCAGCGCGGGGGACGGCTATAATTCACCCCTCCACTTT
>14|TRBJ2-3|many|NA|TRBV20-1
CSARDLGEADTQYF
TGCAGTGCTAGAGATCTCGGTGAGGCAGATACGCAGTATTTT
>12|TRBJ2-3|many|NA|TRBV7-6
CASSNRADTQYF
TGTGCCAGCAGCAACCGCGCAGATACGCAGTATTTT
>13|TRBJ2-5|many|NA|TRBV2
CASSVRRQETQYF
TGTGCCAGCAGTGTAAGGCGACAAGAGACCCAGTACTTC
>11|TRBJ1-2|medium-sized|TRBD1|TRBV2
CASGQGDGYTF
TGTGCCAGCGGCCAGGGGGATGGCTACACCTTC